What follows are 24 T cell receptor beta chains derived from one specimen sequenced in a study of shared clonotypes between healthy human individuals. The repertoire was sequenced with immunoSEQ multiplex PCR; TCRdb's copy has only in-frame clones and lacks some. This table holds about 690,000 clones, about 92% found once. The material sequenced was memory CD8+ T cells from PBMCs. Sample subset: CD45RO+ cells pooled with CCR7-negative TemRA cells. The receptor source for this set is a man younger than 35 in good health. Some clones in this sample may be carry-over from other donors' samples.

This rearrangement joins TRBV11-2 to TRBJ2-5, with D unresolved. Germline CDR1 SGHAT, CDR2 FQNNGV. V lost 3 bases and J 0 bases, leaving 8 bases between the germline ends. CDR3 size: 14 residues. CDR3 protein: CASSFWVDQETQYF. The CDR3 DNA sequence: TGTGCCAGCAGCTTTTGGGTCGACCAAGAGACCCAGTACTTC.

The chain's CDR3 is CASESNNQPQHF. The CDR3 DNA is TGTGCCAGTGAGTCGAACAATCAGCCCCAGCATTTT. The chain combines TRBV28 with TRBJ1-5; D not certain. The CDR3 is 12 amino acids. Germline V CDR1 and CDR2: MDHEN, SYDVKM. Trimming took off 9 bases at V and 3 bases at J, with 9 bases between the two ends.

The CDR3, as DNA: TGTGCCAGCGCAGGGATCCACGAGCAGTACTTC. Its protein product is CASAGIHEQYF. V and J are TRBV6-1 and TRBJ2-7, with D perhaps matching TRBD1 (5 bases). Germline loops: CDR1 MNHNS, CDR2 SASEGT. V lost 8 bases and J 5 bases, leaving 10 bases between the germline ends. The CDR3 contains 11 residues.

A single count supports this clone. The chain uses TRBV10-3 and TRBJ2-1; a weak D match, TRBD2 (5 bases). The CDR3 is 12 amino acids. With 7 bases removed from V and 8 bases from J, the gap between germline ends came to 12 bases. Per germline, CDR1 ENHRY and CDR2 SYGVKD. CDR3 nucleotide sequence: TGTGCCATCACGGACTCCAAGGATGAGCAGTTCTTC. This translates into CAITDSKDEQFF.

This chain links TRBV15 with TRBJ2-7; D gene unclear. This CDR3 comprises 12 residues. Looked up from germline, CDR1 is LNHNV and CDR2 is YYDKDF (reference sequence). The V end lost 3 bases, the J end lost 6 bases, and 9 bases lay between the germline ends. This CDR3 is CATSRPRAEQYF. The CDR3 DNA reads as TGTGCCACCAGCAGGCCCCGGGCCGAGCAGTACTTC.

This clone was observed a single time. The chain employs TRBV2 and TRBJ2-7; the D is unclear. The CDR3 is 12 amino acids. The germline V gene has CDR1 SNHLY and CDR2 FYNNEI. The V end lost 3 bases, the J end lost 4 bases, and 7 bases lay between the germline ends. The CDR3: CASSDPRYEQYF. The CDR3 coding sequence is TGTGCCAGCAGTGATCCCCGGTACGAGCAGTACTTC.

The CDR3 protein is CASSFEELPRGNEQFF. In DNA form, the CDR3 reads TGTGCCAGCAGCTTCGAAGAACTCCCCAGGGGCAATGAGCAGTTCTTC. The chain carries TRBV7-2 and TRBJ2-1; D is perhaps TRBD1 (6 bases). CDR1 is SGHTA and CDR2 is FQGNSA in the germline V gene. This CDR3 contains 16 residues. V lost 3 bases, J lost 6 bases, and 18 bases lay in between.

The rearrangement links TRBV5-1 to TRBJ2-7; 7 bases align to TRBD1. CDR3 length: 14 residues. V lost 1 base to trimming and J lost 5 bases; unmatched junction nucleotides: 6. Germline CDR1 is SGHRS and CDR2 is YFSETQ. The CDR3 DNA reads as TGCGCCAGCAGCTTGTGGAACAGGGGTAACGAGCAGTACTTC. Residues: CASSLWNRGNEQYF. Supplemented by reference TRBV5-1 and TRBJ2-7, the full variable domain reads KAGVTQTPRYLIKTRGQQVTLSCSPISGHRSVSWYQQTPGQGLQFLFEYFSETQRNKGNFPGRFSGRQFSNSRSEMNVSTLELGDSALYLCASSLWNRGNEQYFGPGTRLTVT.

In its sample, this clone was seen a few times. The chain links TRBV10-3 to TRBJ2-7; TRBD2 aligns across 16 bases. The CDR3 covers 18 residues. The germline V gene encodes CDR1 ENHRY and CDR2 SYGVKD. The trim removed 3 bases at V and 2 bases at J, leaving 7 bases unmatched. DNA for the CDR3: TGTGCCATCAGTGACCTGGGACTAGCGGGAGGGAGGGCCTACGAGCAGTACTTC. Translating gives CAISDLGLAGGRAYEQYF.

The V gene is TRBV9, the J gene TRBJ2-2; 9 bases map to TRBD2. There are 17 residues in the CDR3. V shed 4 bases, J shed 8 bases, and the junction held 15 bases outside the gene matches. Germline CDR1 reads SGDLS; CDR2 reads YYNGEE. CDR3 region: CASSLGGAGGPGGELFF. In DNA, the CDR3 is TGTGCCAGCAGCCTCGGCGGGGCGGGAGGGCCAGGTGGGGAGCTGTTTTTT.

A note on this clone: This sample includes further DNA sequences coding for the same CDR3. The gene calls are TRBV2 and TRBJ1-1; TRBD1 is a possible D gene (5 bases). V was shortened by 0 bases and J by 1 base, with 9 bases between the two germline ends. This CDR3 is 15 amino acids long. Germline CDR1 SNHLY, CDR2 FYNNEI. The CDR3 sequence: CASSEAGQGNTEAFF. CDR3 nucleotides: TGTGCCAGCAGTGAAGCGGGGCAGGGGAACACTGAAGCTTTCTTT.

The J gene is TRBJ2-3, the V gene TRBV28; D is ambiguous. There are 14 residues in the CDR3. The germline CDR1 and CDR2 sequences are MDHEN and SYDVKM. The germline V and J ends were trimmed by 8 bases and 3 bases, with 15 bases remaining between them. The CDR3 DNA reads as TGTGCCAGCCTGCCTAGATTCGATACAGATACGCAGTATTTT. Translation: CASLPRFDTDTQYF.

Ten or more counts support this clone. This chain connects TRBV13 to TRBJ2-5, with D tentatively TRBD1 or TRBD2 (5 bases each). With 5 bases removed from V and 2 bases from J, the gap between germline ends came to 15 bases. CDR3 length equals 15 residues. From germline, CDR1 is PRHDT and CDR2 FYEKMQ (reference sequence). For the CDR3, the DNA is TGTGCCAGCAGCCCCTCGGGGCAGGCACAAGAGACCCAGTACTTC. It is translated as CASSPSGQAQETQYF.

The rearrangement uses TRBV7-9 and TRBJ2-2; D perhaps matches TRBD2 (6 bases). Germline V gene data show CDR1 as SEHNR and CDR2 as FQNEAQ (reference sequence). The ends were cut back, 5 bases at V and 7 bases at J, with 14 bases in the middle. CDR3 length equals 14 residues. Written as DNA, the CDR3 is TGTGCCAGCAGCCGGCAGGGAGGTGGCGGGGAGCTGTTTTTT. This gives the protein CASSRQGGGGELFF. The variable domain in full, completed from reference TRBV7-9 and TRBJ2-2, reads DTGVSQNPRHKITKRGQNVTFRCDPISEHNRLYWYRQTLGQGPEFLTYFQNEAQLEKSRLLSDRFSAERPKGSFSTLEIQRTEQGDSAMYLCASSRQGGGGELFFGEGSRLTVL.

V usage is TRBV11-2 and J usage is TRBJ2-3; D is ambiguous. CDR1 is SGHAT and CDR2 is FQNNGV in the germline V gene. The V end lost 0 bases, the J end lost 0 bases, and 13 bases lay between the germline ends. The CDR3 totals 17 residues. CDR3: CASSLELGILSTDTQYF. The CDR3 coding sequence is TGTGCCAGCAGCTTAGAATTGGGGATCCTTAGCACAGATACGCAGTATTTT.

The chain links TRBV4-2 to TRBJ1-1; the match to TRBD1 covers 10 bases. Germline V gene lookup returns CDR1 LGHNA and CDR2 YNFKEQ. The CDR3 covers 14 residues. V was pared by 3 bases and J by 3 bases, with 1 base of the junction left unmatched. The CDR3 here is CASSQGTGDTEAFF. The CDR3 DNA follows: TGTGCCAGCAGCCAGGGGACAGGGGACACTGAAGCTTTCTTT.

The chain links TRBV11-2 to TRBJ2-7; D is unresolved. Germline V gene data show CDR1 as SGHAT and CDR2 as FQNNGV. V was clipped by 5 bases and J by 3 bases, with 11 bases between them. The CDR3 has 13 residues. The DNA for the CDR3 is TGTGCCAGCAGCCTCTCCAAGGTCTACGAGCAGTACTTC. As protein: CASSLSKVYEQYF.

The V call is TRBV2, the J call TRBJ2-2, with TRBD1 identical over 7 bases. The V segment lost 5 bases and the J segment 1 base; nucleotides outside the gene matches: 10. Germline CDR1 is SNHLY and CDR2 is FYNNEI. The CDR3 totals 17 residues. CDR3 in amino acids: CASSFPRTGENTGELFF. CDR3 sequence (DNA): TGTGCCAGCAGTTTTCCAAGGACAGGCGAGAACACCGGGGAGCTGTTTTTT. Full variable domain (outside the CDR3, taken from reference TRBV2 and TRBJ2-2): EPEVTQTPSHQVTQMGQEVILRCVPISNHLYFYWYRQILGQKVEFLVSFYNNEISEKSEIFDDQFSVERPDGSNFTLKIRSTKLEDSAMYFCASSFPRTGENTGELFFGEGSRLTVL.

This clone has a single count. The chain is built from TRBV4-1 and TRBJ1-5; 10 bases match TRBD1. There are 16 residues in the CDR3. The J segment lost 7 bases and the V segment lost 3 bases, leaving 9 bases of the junction unmatched. Germline-derived CDR1 and CDR2 are MGHRA and YSYEKL. CDR3: CASSQTLDRGLQPQHF. The CDR3 DNA reads as TGCGCCAGCAGCCAGACACTTGACAGGGGGCTGCAGCCCCAGCATTTT.

The V call is TRBV5-6, the J call TRBJ2-1; the D is unclear. The CDR3 extends over 18 amino acids. Germline lookup yields CDR1 SGHDT and CDR2 YYEEEE. The ends were cut back, 0 bases at V and 0 bases at J, with 16 bases in the middle. CDR3 nucleotides: TGTGCCAGCAGCTTGGGGTTTGTTTTGGCGAGCTCCTACAATGAGCAGTTCTTC. It specifies CASSLGFVLASSYNEQFF.

This rearrangement joins TRBV27 to TRBJ2-3; no clear D. The germline gives CDR1 MNHEY, CDR2 SMNVEV (reference sequence). This CDR3 has 14 residues. The V end was cut by 3 bases, the J end by 0 bases, with 7 bases between. The CDR3 DNA is TGTGCCAGCAGTTTTATCCCGAGCACAGATACGCAGTATTTT. Residues: CASSFIPSTDTQYF.

This chain connects TRBV29-1 to TRBJ2-7; TRBD2 aligns across 7 bases. CDR3 size: 12 residues. Trimming cost V 3 bases and J 2 bases; bases outside gene matches: 1. The germline V gene encodes CDR1 SQVTM and CDR2 ANQGSEA. Here the CDR3 reads CSVEAGAYEQYF. In DNA, the CDR3 is TGCAGCGTTGAGGCGGGAGCCTACGAGCAGTACTTC.

This clone was picked up one time. The CDR3 DNA sequence: TGTGCCAGCAGACCCCCCGACCGCGGACGTTGGCAGCCCCAGCATTTT. Translated, it gives CASRPPDRGRWQPQHF. The rearrangement links TRBV28 to TRBJ1-5, with D hard to call. The V gene's germline CDR1 is MDHEN and CDR2 SYDVKM. Trimming pared 6 bases from V and 7 bases from J, leaving 22 bases between. The CDR3 covers 16 residues.

The rearrangement uses TRBV15 and TRBJ1-5; TRBD1 aligns across 9 bases. The V gene's germline CDR1 is LNHNV and CDR2 YYDKDF (reference sequence). Germline trimming cut 8 bases from V and 3 bases from J; bases unmatched to any gene: 2. The CDR3 is made up of 13 amino acids. Written as DNA, the CDR3 is TGTGCCACCCGGACAGGGGACAATCAGCCCCAGCATTTT. It codes for CATRTGDNQPQHF.